What follows is one TCR beta chain and its context. Per germline, CDR1 SEHNR and CDR2 FQNEAQ (reference sequence). The CDR3 sequence is 14 residues long. Trimming removed 5 bases from V and 7 bases from J; junction bases left unmatched: 8. This entry is derived from a study of T cells in localized non-small cell lung cancer. Libraries were prepared by immunoSEQ multiplex PCR; TCRdb keeps only in-frame clonotypes and omits some of them. Seen here are about 16,000 clones, around 84% observed once, and the top ten hold approximately 23%. The rearrangement links TRBV7-9 to TRBJ1-5; TRBD1 matches 7 bases. This sample comprised peripheral blood, obtained before any cancer treatment. This sequence was found in a male donor aged 60 or over with stage I lung adenocarcinoma. This chain's CDR3 is CASSTTGSGQPQHF. The DNA of the CDR3 is TGTGCCAGCAGCACGACAGGGAGCGGGCAGCCCCAGCATTTT.